A single T cell receptor beta chain is shown here with its context. Authors' processing steps: From reference gene primer amplification, estimates of nucleated cell counts were derived. TCRdb's table, derived via immunoSEQ multiplex PCR, lists solely in-frame clones and lacks some. V, J and clone size are taken as reported in that table, and D and trimming were inferred from the DNA itself. The sample shows more than 85,000 clones, 84% of them seen only once. The sample belongs to a study of blood T cell repertoires in COVID-19. About the research overall: Some COVID-19 samples were acute and others convalescent; all came from the United States, Italy and Spain. Nucleic acid was either cDNA or gDNA, and it came from T cells, B-cell-depleted T cells, or PBMCs.

The junction had 13 bases not matched to a gene; V was cut back by 5 bases and J by 12 bases. Germline V gene sequence: CDR1 MDHEN, CDR2 SYDVKM. This CDR3 region has 15 residues. This receptor was taken from a human donor in a cohort sampled during active COVID-19. This chain links TRBV28 with TRBJ2-1, with 10 bases matching TRBD2. The sequenced material came from peripheral blood. The CDR3 loop reads CASSRSGGPIVGQFF. CDR3 coding DNA: TGTGCCAGCAGTCGTAGCGGGGGGCCCATTGTTGGGCAGTTCTTC.